This T cell receptor beta chain emerged from a study of post-analysis software for immune sequencing data (dated by TCRdb to between 2015 and 2017). For context, the study as a whole: The recorded disease courses included relapsing-remitting, secondary progressive and progressive-relapsing multiple sclerosis, and some patients had no subtype annotation. The patient repertoires were compared against 11 previously published healthy control repertoires obtained from donors aged roughly 6 to 28 years. A subset of samples was prepared in parallel using single-end sample barcoding, then pooled and co-amplified after Illumina adapter ligation. Beyond this particular receptor, the publication reports: Significantly lower normalized Chao1 diversity was found in multiple sclerosis patients than in controls, suggesting substantial peripheral T-cell clonal expansion. The control group was slightly older than the multiple sclerosis patient group. Strong co-clustering of samples prepared in the same batch was shown by direct clustering with F measure, prompting a batch-effect correction.

To demonstrate the VDJtools post-analysis software, TCR beta repertoires were profiled from the peripheral blood of 13 young patients with multiple sclerosis. The patients with multiple sclerosis were children and adolescents between about 6 and 15 years of age. The receptor library was made with PCR. TCRdb shows the sequencer as Illumina HiSeq 2500. Unique molecular identifiers were incorporated into TCR beta cDNA libraries to reduce PCR and sequencing biases. Some 500,000 cDNA molecules were obtained for every 1 to 10 million input T cells, so each molecule roughly corresponded to one T cell. The patient libraries were prepared and sequenced with the same protocol used for the earlier healthy control dataset. Within a given batch, samples were prepared together, multiplexed and sequenced on the same HiSeq lane. As for the original processing: MIGEC was used to process the raw barcoded reads, and molecular identifier groups with only a single read were discarded before consensus assembly and CDR3 extraction. Clonotype tables were post-analysed with VDJtools, and diversity was normalized by down-sampling all datasets to the smallest sample size. To correct batch-related cross-sample contamination, repertoire overlap clustering matched CDR3 amino acid sequences but not nucleotide sequences. TCRdb trimmed the raw reads at Q25, called clones with MiXCR and kept productive beta chains. Entries that share a CDR3 protein sequence are merged under the most common genes and DNA. These V and J calls derive from TCRdb rather than the authors' analysis. The table for this sample lists 650,000 to 850,000 distinct CDR3 sequences; 53% of them were counted only once. Over 4% of the sample lies in the top ten.

This clonotype was counted between two and nine times. Its antigen is not yet known. The sample holds no much larger clone one base away, and base qualities are not on file. Sequencing used blood. The TCR was taken from a girl aged 10-17 years with multiple sclerosis.

The CDR3 reads CSDTPDLTYNEQFF. The base sequence is TGCAGCGATACGCCAGATTTAACCTACAATGAGCAGTTCTTC. The chain employs TRBV29-1 and TRBJ2-1, with no D gene named confidently. Trimming at the junction amounts to 7 bases on V and 2 bases on J, and the germline ends lie 15 bases apart. Taken from cysteine to phenylalanine, the CDR3 has 14 residues. Of the read, only the CDR3 DNA is kept; its 42 bases are in frame from base 1. For CDR1 and CDR2, the germline V gene lists SQVTM and ANQGSEA.